This T cell receptor beta chain was identified during a study of shared clonotypes between healthy human individuals. The wider study: Donors had three CD4 naive, three CD4 memory, two CD8 naive and one CD8 memory plate apiece. Findings and limits, study-wide: The small donor group covered limited genetic and exposure diversity. Between a handful of donors, naive CD4 clonotypes were shared at a level of approximately 5%.

Trimming took off 0 bases at V and 4 bases at J, with 9 bases between the two ends. The CDR3 consists of 14 residues. Germline V lookup: CDR1 MNHNY, CDR2 SVGAGI (reference sequence). Libraries were prepared by immunoSEQ multiplex PCR; TCRdb keeps only in-frame clonotypes and omits some of them. The sample has some 1,900,000 clones, around 96% seen once. Notes on this clone: Its antigen is still unknown.

CD8 cells regarded as naive lacked CD45RO, were positively chosen for CCR7, and omitted terminally differentiated effector memory CD45RA+ cells. The sequenced sample was naive CD8+ T cells sorted from blood. This chain links TRBV6-6 with TRBJ2-5, with D hard to call. This receptor was taken from a man between 18 and 29 years old in good health. Written as DNA, the CDR3 is TGTGCCAGCAGTTACTCGAACACTGGAGAGACCCAGTACTTC. It yields the protein CASSYSNTGETQYF.